This T cell receptor beta chain was recovered during a study of T cell repertoires in cytomegalovirus infection. For the study at large: Shared public TCR beta signatures pointed to both CMV infection and a matching HLA type.

Comment on this clonotype: The antigen is unknown.

V was cut by 0 bases and J by 7 bases, with 13 bases left in between. This CDR3 is 15 amino acids long. Germline CDR1 is SGHRS and CDR2 is YFSETQ. One entry per CDR3 protein results from TCRdb running MiXCR on the reads. The repertoire has around 260,000 distinct CDR3 sequences, about 25% of them found once; the top ten carry 11% to 15%. Regarding the study as a whole: Cumulative public TCR beta family frequency identified CMV carriers with the relevant HLA. Ex vivo responses were dominated by HLA-C-restricted CMV-specific TCR beta clonotypes.

Sequenced sample: PBMCs. This sequence originates from a human donor in good health (CMV status not recorded). Some clones in this sample may be carry-over from other donors' samples. The chain is built from TRBV5-1 and TRBJ2-2; D is possibly TRBD2 (6 bases). CDR3 nucleotide sequence: TGCGCCAGCAGCTTGGATGGTAGCGGAGTCGGGGAGCTGTTTTTT. It yields the protein CASSLDGSGVGELFF.